This T cell receptor (beta chain) was sequenced for a study of human T cells and chemical hapten exposure. The time point here: patch test 2, 6 weeks after DPC sensitization. The treatment was: therapeutic diphenylcyclopropenone sensitization with weekly scalp DPC. The CDR3 has 14 residues. V dropped 1 base and J dropped 4 bases, with 10 bases sitting between them. This clonotype was found a few times. TCRdb passed the RACE reads through MiXCR, listing each CDR3 protein once. The table shows approximately 350,000 distinct CDR3 sequences, with over 6% occurring only once. This receptor was identified in a woman aged 18-30 years with alopecia areata. Some clones in this sample may be carry-over from other donors' samples. The chain combines TRBV12-3 or TRBV12-4 with TRBJ1-2; D remains ambiguous. Sequences were derived from whole blood, sampled in connection with sensitization to the hapten diphenylcyclopropenone (DPC). As DNA, the CDR3 is TGTGCCAGCAGTTTAGGAGGGATCCTCTATGGCTACACCTTC. Protein sequence: CASSLGGILYGYTF.